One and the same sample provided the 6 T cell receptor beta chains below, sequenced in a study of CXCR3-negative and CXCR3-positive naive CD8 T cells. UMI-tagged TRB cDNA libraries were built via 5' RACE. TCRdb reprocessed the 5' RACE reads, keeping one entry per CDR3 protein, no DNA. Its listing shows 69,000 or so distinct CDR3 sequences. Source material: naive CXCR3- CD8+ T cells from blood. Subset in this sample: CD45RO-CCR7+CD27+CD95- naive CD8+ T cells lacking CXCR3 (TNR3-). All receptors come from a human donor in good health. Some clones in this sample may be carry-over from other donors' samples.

CDR3 sequence: CAISEASGGTTDTQYF. This rearrangement joins TRBV10-3 to TRBJ2-3; as DNA is missing, the TRBD2 call by TCRdb cannot be tested. The CDR3 extends over 16 amino acids. Germline V gene sequence: CDR1 ENHRY, CDR2 SYGVKD.

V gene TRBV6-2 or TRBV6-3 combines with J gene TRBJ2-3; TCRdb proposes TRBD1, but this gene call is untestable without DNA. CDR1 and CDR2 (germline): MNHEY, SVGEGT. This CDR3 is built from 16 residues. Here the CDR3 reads CASSYPSPDSTDTQYF.

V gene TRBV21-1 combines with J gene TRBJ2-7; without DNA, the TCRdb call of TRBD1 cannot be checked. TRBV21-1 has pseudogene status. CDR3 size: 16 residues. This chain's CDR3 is CASSTTGTPAPYEQYF.

The chain's CDR3 is CSVPNTGELFF. The chain has TRBV29-1 and TRBJ2-2. CDR1 is SQVTM, CDR2 ANQGSEA, per germline. The CDR3 sequence is 11 residues long.

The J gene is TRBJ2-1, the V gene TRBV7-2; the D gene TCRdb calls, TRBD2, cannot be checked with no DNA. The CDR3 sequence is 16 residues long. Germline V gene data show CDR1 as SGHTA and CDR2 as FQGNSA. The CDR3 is CASSLNLTPPDNEQFF. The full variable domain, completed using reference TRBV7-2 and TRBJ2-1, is GAGVSQSPSNKVTEKGKDVELRCDPISGHTALYWYRQSLGQGLEFLIYFQGNSAPDKSGLPSDRFSAERTGGSVSTLTIQRTQQEDSAVYLCASSLNLTPPDNEQFFGPGTRLTVL.

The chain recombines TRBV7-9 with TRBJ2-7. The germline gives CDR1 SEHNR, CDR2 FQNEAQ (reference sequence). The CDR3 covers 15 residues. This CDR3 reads CASSPSGRNSYEQYF.